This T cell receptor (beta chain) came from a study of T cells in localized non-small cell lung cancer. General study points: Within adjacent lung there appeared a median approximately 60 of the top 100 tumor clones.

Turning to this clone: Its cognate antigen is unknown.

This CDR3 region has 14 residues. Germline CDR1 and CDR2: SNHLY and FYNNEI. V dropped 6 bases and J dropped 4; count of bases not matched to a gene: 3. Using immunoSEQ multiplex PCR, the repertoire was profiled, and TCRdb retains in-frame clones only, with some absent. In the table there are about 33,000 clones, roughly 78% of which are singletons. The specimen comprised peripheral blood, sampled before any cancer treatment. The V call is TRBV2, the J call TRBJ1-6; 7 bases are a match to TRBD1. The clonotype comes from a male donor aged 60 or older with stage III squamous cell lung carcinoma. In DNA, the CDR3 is TGTGCCAGCAGCCGGGACAGTTATAATTCACCCCTCCACTTT. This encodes CASSRDSYNSPLHF.